What follows describes a single TCR beta chain. The antigen is not known. The sample belongs to a study of T cells after posttransplantation cyclophosphamide. The study's findings and limits: After PTCy, TRB diversity resembled that of CNI/methotrexate controls. Tissue-infiltrating T cells from skin or gut overlapped little with blood T cells. Donor-recipient repertoire similarity was low at 1-2 months, rising over year one.

Using immunoSEQ multiplex PCR, the repertoire was profiled, and TCRdb retains in-frame clones only, with some absent. Seen here are tens of thousands of clones, roughly 91% observed once, and the top ten hold about 2.5%. Treatment was busulfan-fludarabine conditioning, a marrow graft, and cyclophosphamide on days +3 and +4. The CDR3 covers 15 residues. The germline V gene has CDR1 KGHSH and CDR2 LQKENI. V gave up 5 bases and J gave up 0 bases, with 11 bases separating them. The origin of this receptor is a male patient aged 55 to 69 who received an allogeneic stem cell transplant from a related donor and was CMV-positive. A share of the T cells may be of graft donor origin. The J gene is TRBJ1-3, the V gene TRBV18, with D possibly TRBD1 on 6 matching bases. The sample was PBMCs, taken 55 to 70 days after allogeneic stem cell transplant with posttransplant cyclophosphamide. CDR3 loop: CASSKDRSSGNTIYF. As DNA, the CDR3 is TGTGCCAGCTCAAAGGACAGAAGCTCTGGAAACACCATATATTTT.